One and the same sample provided the 27 T cell receptor beta chains below, sequenced in a study of cytomegalovirus exposure and HLA in healthy donors. The study ran its PCR with 60 Vbeta and 13 Jbeta primers. Sequencing was performed with immunoSEQ multiplex PCR; in TCRdb, only in-frame clones are kept and a portion is missing. The data show 100,000 or so clones, approximately 79% seen once. Sequences were obtained from PBMCs. The receptors here all came from a woman in her thirties or forties in good health and CMV-seronegative.

CDR3 sequence reads: CASSYSTGGSGNTIYF. In nucleotides, the CDR3 is TGTGCCAGCAGTTACTCGACAGGGGGCTCTGGAAACACCATATATTTT. The chain is built from TRBV6-6 and TRBJ1-3; 9 bases align to TRBD1. Germline V gene lookup returns CDR1 MNHNY and CDR2 SVGAGI (reference sequence). The CDR3 totals 16 residues. V gave up 0 bases and J gave up 0 bases; unmatched junction bases: 0.

This chain links TRBV2 with TRBJ2-3; D perhaps matches TRBD2 (5 bases). The germline CDR1 and CDR2 sequences are SNHLY and FYNNEI. The CDR3 is 15 amino acids. V lost 4 bases, J lost 0 bases, and 11 bases lay in between. The CDR3: CASSVPGYSTDTQYF. CDR3 nucleotides: TGTGCCAGCAGTGTACCGGGGTATAGCACAGATACGCAGTATTTT.

The chain recombines TRBV5-5 with TRBJ2-2, with a weak D call TRBD2 (7 bases). This CDR3 has 15 residues. Per germline, CDR1 SGHKS and CDR2 YYEKEE (reference sequence). The V and J ends lost 2 bases and 3 bases respectively, with 11 bases between them. The CDR3 is CASSFGGADTGELFF. CDR3 in DNA: TGTGCCAGCAGCTTTGGGGGGGCAGACACCGGGGAGCTGTTTTTT. The full variable domain, with the rest looked up from reference TRBV5-5 and TRBJ2-2, is DAGVTQSPTHLIKTRGQQVTLRCSPISGHKSVSWYQQVLGQGPQFIFQYYEKEERGRGNFPDRFSARQFPNYSSELNVNALLLGDSALYLCASSFGGADTGELFFGEGSRLTVL.

V gene TRBV19 combines with J gene TRBJ2-1; possibly TRBD1 for D (6 bases). Germline loops: CDR1 LNHDA, CDR2 SQIVND (reference sequence). Trimming left V 3 bases short and J 4 bases short, with 16 bases between. The CDR3 consists of 16 residues. The CDR3 bases are TGTGCCAGTAGTATCTCCACAGGGACCGTTTACAATGAGCAGTTCTTC. Its translation: CASSISTGTVYNEQFF.

Notes on this clone: Sequence at one end of the junction differs from germline and may be a read error. This chain connects TRBV19 to TRBJ1-2; maybe TRBD1 (5 bases). The CDR3 is 12 amino acids. Germline V gene data show CDR1 as LNHDA and CDR2 as SQIVND (reference sequence). The CDR3 nucleotides are TGTGCCAGTCGGAGCGGGACCTATGGCTACACTTTC. Protein sequence: CASRSGTYGYTF.

Points on this clone: A read error may account for a junction end that differs from germline. The V call is TRBV5-1, the J call TRBJ2-2; 8 bases match TRBD2. The V gene's germline CDR1 is SGHRS and CDR2 YFSETQ. The CDR3 length is 16 residues. The CDR3 region has the DNA TGCGCCAGTAGCTTCGTCCCGGGACTAGAAACCGGGGAGCTGTTTTTT. Encoded protein: CASSFVPGLETGELFF.

The chain couples TRBV27 to TRBJ1-6, with 8 bases identical to TRBD1. Per germline, CDR1 MNHEY and CDR2 SMNVEV (reference sequence). V trimming: 7 bases; J trimming: 6 bases; junction bases outside the gene matches: 5. This CDR3 spans 14 amino acids. CDR3 coding DNA: TGTGCCAGCAAAACGACAGGGGTTAATTCACCCCTCCACTTT. This encodes CASKTTGVNSPLHF.

The chain uses TRBV5-1 and TRBJ2-7, with 11 bases aligning to TRBD2. The CDR3 is made up of 16 amino acids. In germline, CDR1 is SGHRS, CDR2 YFSETQ. V dropped 0 bases and J dropped 1; count of bases not matched to a gene: 3. The CDR3 here is CASSLELAGGSYEQYF. The CDR3 nucleotides read TGCGCCAGCAGCTTGGAGCTAGCGGGGGGTTCCTACGAGCAGTACTTC.

The count of this clone is one. The gene calls are TRBV10-2 and TRBJ1-2, with D perhaps matching TRBD1 (5 bases). The germline V gene encodes CDR1 WSHSY and CDR2 SAAADI. The CDR3 contains 12 residues. Between the trimmed V and J ends, which lost 11 bases and 5 bases, there was a span of 15 bases. Written as DNA, the CDR3 is TGCGCCCTCATTAACCCAGGGTATGGCTACACCTTC. This encodes CALINPGYGYTF.

The rearrangement links TRBV6-5 to TRBJ1-5, with 7 bases fitting TRBD1. With 6 bases clipped from V and 0 bases from J, the junction kept 5 bases outside the gene matches. Germline values: CDR1 MNHEY, CDR2 SVGAGI. This CDR3 contains 15 residues. CDR3 sequence: CASRATGNSNQPQHF. The DNA of the CDR3 is TGTGCCAGCAGGGCGACAGGGAATAGCAATCAGCCCCAGCATTTT.

The chain recombines TRBV14 with TRBJ2-1; possibly TRBD2 for D (6 bases). The CDR3 is 16 residues long. Germline V gene sequence: CDR1 SGHDN, CDR2 FVKESK. V lost 4 bases to trimming and J lost 3 bases, with 16 bases between them. The DNA for the CDR3 is TGTGCCAGCAGCCCAATAGCGGAGAGTGGCTACAATGAGCAGTTCTTC. As protein: CASSPIAESGYNEQFF.

This chain links TRBV18 with TRBJ2-1; the match to TRBD2 covers 11 bases. Per the germline V gene, CDR1 is KGHSH and CDR2 is LQKENI. CDR3 length: 16 amino acids. The ends lost 2 bases at V and 6 bases at J; junction bases unmatched: 6. The CDR3 nucleotides are TGTGCCAGCTCACCAGCCAGACTAGCGGGAATCAATGAGCAGTTCTTC. This sequence encodes CASSPARLAGINEQFF. Full variable domain (outside the CDR3, taken from reference TRBV18 and TRBJ2-1): NAGVMQNPRHLVRRRGQEARLRCSPMKGHSHVYWYRQLPEEGLKFMVYLQKENIIDESGMPKERFSAEFPKEGPSILRIQQVVRGDSAAYFCASSPARLAGINEQFFGPGTRLTVL.

The chain links TRBV5-6 to TRBJ2-2; 8 bases agree with TRBD1. The length of the CDR3 is 17 residues. J gave up 1 base and V 3 bases, and 8 bases lay outside the gene matches. Per germline, CDR1 SGHDT and CDR2 YYEEEE. The CDR3 DNA reads as TGTGCCAGCAGCTACCCTTTGGGGACAGGGAACACCGGGGAGCTGTTTTTT. It is translated as CASSYPLGTGNTGELFF.

Only a few counts were recorded for this clone. The V gene is TRBV5-6, the J gene TRBJ2-1; 14 nucleotides agree with TRBD2. CDR1 and CDR2 from the germline V gene are SGHDT and YYEEEE. The V segment lost 0 bases and the J segment 7 bases; nucleotides outside the gene matches: 6. The CDR3 totals 17 residues. The DNA of the CDR3 is TGTGCCAGCAGCTTGGTTGCCGGGACTAGCGGGAGAAATGAGCAGTTCTTC. The encoded protein is CASSLVAGTSGRNEQFF.

This clone was observed a few times. The V call is TRBV2, the J call TRBJ1-5, with D possibly TRBD1 on 5 matching bases. There are 14 residues in the CDR3. The V and J ends lost 7 bases and 6 bases respectively, with 16 bases between them. Germline CDR1 reads SNHLY; CDR2 reads FYNNEI. This CDR3 reads CASMGTGGGQPQHF. CDR3 in DNA: TGTGCCAGCATGGGTACAGGTGGTGGTCAGCCCCAGCATTTT.

This chain links TRBV11-3 with TRBJ2-2; D may be TRBD1 (5 bases). The CDR3 extends over 14 amino acids. The V end lost 6 bases, the J end lost 0 bases, and 8 bases lay between the germline ends. Germline V gene data show CDR1 as SGHNT and CDR2 as YENEEA. CDR3 coding DNA: TGTGCCAGCAGGACAGCCACGAACACCGGGGAGCTGTTTTTT. Residues: CASRTATNTGELFF.

The V call is TRBV6-5, the J call TRBJ1-1; maybe TRBD1 (5 bases). The ends were cut back, 6 bases at V and 7 bases at J, with 12 bases in the middle. This CDR3 is built from 12 residues. Looked up from germline, CDR1 is MNHEY and CDR2 is SVGAGI. CDR3 sequence reads: CASSRGQVEAFF. The CDR3 DNA is TGTGCCAGCAGCCGAGGACAAGTTGAAGCTTTCTTT.

This clone occurred once. This sequence joins TRBV20-1 and TRBJ2-7, with 7 positions matching TRBD2. Germline V gene sequence: CDR1 DFQATT, CDR2 SNEGSKA (reference sequence). Trimming cost V 6 bases and J 5 bases; bases outside gene matches: 1. CDR3 length: 10 amino acids. CDR3 in amino acids: CSAGRNEQYF. DNA of the CDR3: TGCAGTGCCGGGAGGAACGAGCAGTACTTC.

The CDR3 loop is CASSPGLTTSTDTQYF. CDR3 nucleotide sequence: TGTGCCAGCAGTCCAGGGCTCACTACTAGCACAGATACGCAGTATTTT. The chain combines TRBV11-2 with TRBJ2-3, with D possibly being TRBD1 (5 bases). Germline CDR1 and CDR2: SGHAT and FQNNGV. The ends were cut back, 6 bases at V and 0 bases at J, with 16 bases in the middle. This CDR3 region has 16 residues.

The chain is built from TRBV18 and TRBJ2-1, with a possible D match to TRBD2 (5 bases). The germline gives CDR1 KGHSH, CDR2 LQKENI. V gave up 3 bases and J gave up 6 bases, with 30 bases separating them. This CDR3 region has 20 residues. The CDR3 reads CASSPTVGQVEGLLGNEQFF. The CDR3 region has the DNA TGTGCCAGCTCACCCACAGTCGGTCAGGTAGAGGGATTACTAGGCAATGAGCAGTTCTTC.

J is TRBJ1-1 and V is TRBV5-1; D unclear. V lost 0 bases and J 6 bases, leaving 24 bases between the germline ends. The CDR3 contains 18 residues. The V gene's germline CDR1 is SGHRS and CDR2 YFSETQ. CDR3 residues: CASSLVPYGRQWLPEAFF. As DNA, the CDR3 is TGCGCCAGCAGCTTGGTCCCTTATGGTCGACAATGGCTCCCTGAAGCTTTCTTT.

The genes are TRBV27 and TRBJ2-7, with TRBD2 as a possible D gene (5 bases). Looked up from germline, CDR1 is MNHEY and CDR2 is SMNVEV (reference sequence). V lost 2 bases and J 3 bases, leaving 17 bases between the germline ends. The CDR3 extends over 16 amino acids. Here the CDR3 DNA reads TGTGCCAGCAGTTTAGGGCTCGACACGGACTTCTACGAGCAGTACTTC. Encoded protein: CASSLGLDTDFYEQYF.

CDR3 sequence (DNA): TGTGCCAGCAGCGGAACGGACAGGATCTATGGCTACACCTTC. It encodes CASSGTDRIYGYTF. J is TRBJ1-2 and V is TRBV13; 7 bases match TRBD1. V lost 5 bases and J lost 4; bases outside the gene matches: 7. CDR1 and CDR2 from the germline V gene are PRHDT and FYEKMQ (reference sequence). The length of the CDR3 is 14 residues.

J is TRBJ2-3 and V is TRBV10-3; 7 positions agree with TRBD2. V dropped 8 bases and J dropped 4; count of bases not matched to a gene: 6. Looked up from germline, CDR1 is ENHRY and CDR2 is SYGVKD. The CDR3 sequence is 13 residues long. The CDR3 DNA is TGTGCCATCGGTGGACTAGTTGCAGATACGCAGTATTTT. Translated: CAIGGLVADTQYF.

The rearrangement joins TRBV4-3 to TRBJ2-7; TRBD2 matches 7 bases. Germline V CDR1 and CDR2: LGHNA, YSLEER. CDR3 size: 15 residues. V was pared by 4 bases and J by 2 bases, with 8 bases of the junction left unmatched. The CDR3: CASSLSQREPYEQYF. DNA for the CDR3: TGCGCCAGCAGCCTCTCGCAGCGGGAACCCTACGAGCAGTACTTC.

This chain joins TRBV4-3 and TRBJ2-7, with 9 bases lining up with TRBD1. Unmatched junction bases numbered 2, after V lost 4 bases and J lost 1 base. Per germline, CDR1 LGHNA and CDR2 YSLEER. The length of the CDR3 is 14 residues. The CDR3 sequence: CASSLGQGSYEQYF. In DNA, the CDR3 is TGCGCCAGCAGCCTGGGACAGGGTTCCTACGAGCAGTACTTC.

The V call is TRBV5-6, the J call TRBJ1-2; D possibly corresponds to TRBD1 (6 bases). The CDR3 runs 13 residues. Trimming took off 0 bases at V and 5 bases at J, with 8 bases between the two ends. CDR1 SGHDT and CDR2 YYEEEE come from the germline V gene. CDR3 nucleotide sequence: TGTGCCAGCAGCTTGGGACAGGAGTATGGCTACACCTTC. It yields the protein CASSLGQEYGYTF.